Presented here are 14 T cell receptor beta chains from one specimen sequenced in a study of T-cell reconstitution after alpha-beta-depleted transplantation in children. Using unique molecular identifiers, the investigators prepared the TCRbeta library. TCRdb reanalysed the PCR reads using MiXCR and keeps one entry per CDR3 protein. The sample lists over 400,000 distinct CDR3 sequences, around 12% occurring once. The source material was PBMCs from the stem cell graft donor, sampled from the stem cell graft. The receptors were gathered from a human donor who donated a stem cell graft to a child with combined immunodeficiency.

This clonotype was picked up one time. The chain couples TRBV20-1 to TRBJ1-4; the D gene is possibly TRBD1 (5 bases). The germline V and J ends were trimmed by 5 bases and 5 bases, with 18 bases remaining between them. This CDR3 comprises 15 residues. The germline CDR1 and CDR2 sequences are DFQATT and SNEGSKA (reference sequence). CDR3 residues: CSAPIPGRWNEKLFF. CDR3 bases: TGCAGTGCTCCAATTCCGGGACGGTGGAATGAAAAACTGTTTTTT.

This clonotype has just a few counts. The J gene is TRBJ2-5, the V gene TRBV10-3; 9 nucleotides align to TRBD2. This CDR3 has 16 amino acids. In germline, CDR1 is ENHRY, CDR2 SYGVKD. With 6 bases clipped from V and 7 bases from J, the junction kept 15 bases outside the gene matches. This chain's CDR3 is CAISQTSGVEMGTQYF. The CDR3 DNA is TGTGCCATCAGCCAGACTAGCGGAGTGGAGATGGGGACCCAGTACTTC.

The table lists this clonotype with many counts. J is TRBJ2-1 and V is TRBV6-2 or TRBV6-3; 7 bases align to TRBD2. This CDR3 is built from 13 residues. J lost 10 bases, V lost 4 bases, and 7 bases had no gene match. Germline CDR1 MNHEY, CDR2 SVGEGT. The chain's CDR3 is CASSSLGRGEQFF. The CDR3 nucleotides read TGTGCCAGCAGTTCTCTAGGGCGGGGGGAGCAGTTCTTC.

This clonotype was seen a few times. The chain carries TRBV20-1 and TRBJ1-3; no reliable D call. Germline lookup yields CDR1 DFQATT and CDR2 SNEGSKA (reference sequence). The CDR3 totals 18 residues. V lost 2 bases, J lost 0 bases, and 20 bases lay in between. CDR3 sequence: CSARPIGTSAFSGNTIYF. CDR3 in DNA: TGCAGTGCTAGACCCATAGGAACGTCGGCCTTCTCTGGAAACACCATATATTTT.

The table lists this clonotype with a few counts. The chain recombines TRBV24-1 with TRBJ2-1, with TRBD2 identical over 7 bases. The CDR3 runs 15 residues. The V and J ends lost 4 bases and 4 bases, in that order; junction bases with no gene match: 6. The germline V gene has CDR1 KGHDR and CDR2 SFDVKD. As DNA, the CDR3 is TGTGCCACCAGTGACTGGCGGGAGCGTTACAATGAGCAGTTCTTC. The encoded protein is CATSDWRERYNEQFF.

This clonotype has a count of ten or more. A read error may produce the germline difference seen at one junction end. J is TRBJ2-5 and V is TRBV7-7, with 9 positions matching TRBD1. Germline V CDR1 and CDR2: SSHAT, FNYEAQ (reference sequence). This CDR3 is 14 amino acids long. The CDR3 DNA reads TGTGCTAGCAGCCCAACAGGGGGCAAAGAGACCCAGTACTTC. Encoded protein: CASSPTGGKETQYF.

This clonotype was detected a few times. CDR3 sequence (DNA): TGTGCCAGCAGTTCCCCCGATGGCCCCGGAGGGCGGTCCCAGCATTTT. Encoded protein: CASSSPDGPGGRSQHF. The chain carries TRBV12-3 or TRBV12-4 and TRBJ1-5; D unclear. This CDR3 contains 16 residues. The V end lost 4 bases, the J end lost 11 bases, and 24 bases lay between the germline ends.

The chain couples TRBV29-1 to TRBJ2-2; 9 nucleotides agree with TRBD2. V lost 6 bases and J lost 6; bases outside the gene matches: 8. CDR1 SQVTM and CDR2 ANQGSEA come from the germline V gene. This CDR3 is 14 amino acids long. Here the CDR3 reads CSVPLSGSSGELFF. CDR3 bases: TGCAGCGTACCCCTTAGCGGGAGTTCCGGGGAGCTGTTTTTT.

This clonotype has at least ten counts. For the CDR3, the DNA is TGCGCCAGCAAACAGGGGACTGAAGCTTTCTTT. Translated, it gives CASKQGTEAFF. The chain has TRBV5-1 and TRBJ1-1, with TRBD1 matching 7 bases. Germline values: CDR1 SGHRS, CDR2 YFSETQ. The CDR3 sequence is 11 residues long. With V trimmed by 6 bases and J by 5 bases, 1 base remained unmatched.

A few counts support this clonotype. This chain joins TRBV5-1 and TRBJ2-7; possibly TRBD2 for D (6 bases). Germline lookup yields CDR1 SGHRS and CDR2 YFSETQ. With 0 bases removed from V and 5 bases from J, the gap between germline ends came to 18 bases. The CDR3 consists of 16 residues. CDR3 bases: TGCGCCAGCAGCTTGGGCGAGTTCGGGGGTGGCAACGAGCAGTACTTC. It specifies CASSLGEFGGGNEQYF.

This clonotype was observed at least ten times. Mismatch with germline at one junction end may stem from a read error. CDR3 DNA: TGCGCCAGCAGCTTGAATCCGGGAGAGGCCCAGTACTTC. As protein: CASSLNPGEAQYF. J is TRBJ2-5 and V is TRBV5-1; TRBD2 might be the D (6 bases). The CDR3 is 13 residues long. The germline V gene encodes CDR1 SGHRS and CDR2 YFSETQ.

The gene calls are TRBV2 and TRBJ2-4; D possibly uses TRBD1 or TRBD2 (5 bases each). Between the trimmed V and J ends, which lost 8 bases and 1 base, there was a span of 12 bases. Germline loops: CDR1 SNHLY, CDR2 FYNNEI. The CDR3 consists of 14 residues. CDR3 residues: CASRGVVAKNIQYF. CDR3 sequence (DNA): TGTGCCAGCCGAGGGGTTGTTGCCAAAAACATTCAGTACTTC.

This chain connects TRBV6-5 to TRBJ1-2; the D is unclear. Looked up from germline, CDR1 is MNHEY and CDR2 is SVGAGI. The V end lost 0 bases, the J end lost 7 bases, and 12 bases lay between the germline ends. The CDR3 contains 14 residues. In DNA form, the CDR3 reads TGTGCCAGCAGTTACTCTCCGGGGTTTGTTGGCTACACCTTC. Its translation: CASSYSPGFVGYTF.

This clonotype was counted ten times or more. The CDR3 sequence is CASSLDWAQVAQYF. The CDR3 nucleotides read TGTGCCAGCAGCTTAGATTGGGCACAAGTGGCCCAGTACTTC. The V call is TRBV7-2, the J call TRBJ2-5, with unresolved D. CDR3 length: 14 amino acids. Germline V gene sequence: CDR1 SGHTA, CDR2 FQGNSA. V was clipped by 1 base and J by 9 bases, with 15 bases between them.